A selection of T cell receptor beta chains follows, all from one sample in a study of blood T cell repertoires in COVID-19. Sequencing was performed with immunoSEQ multiplex PCR; in TCRdb, only in-frame clones are kept and a portion is missing. The sample contains roughly 130,000 clones, around 80% of which appear only once. Sequenced input: peripheral blood. The receptors come from a man aged 50 or older with acute or convalescent COVID-19. Each CDR3 is given with its conserved first and last residue. Fields, in order: V gene, J gene, D gene, clone size, CDR3 protein, CDR3 DNA. D genes are given only for firm matches. Clone size is given for some rows only: seen once, a few or many times, or a class if the clone is expanded.

>TRBV5-1|TRBJ1-1|.|.
CASSLGPQNAEAFF
TGCGCCAGCAGCTTGGGGCCCCAGAACGCTGAAGCTTTCTTT
>TRBV27|TRBJ2-1|.|few
CASSFLRGNEQFF
TGTGCCAGCAGTTTTTTACGGGGTAATGAGCAGTTCTTC
>TRBV7-9|TRBJ2-3|TRBD2|.
CASSQSTSGGGDTQYF
TGTGCCAGCAGCCAATCGACTAGCGGGGGGGGAGATACGCAGTATTTT
>TRBV19|TRBJ1-6|TRBD1|.
CASSIDRGPSPLHF
TGTGCCAGTAGTATAGACAGGGGGCCTTCACCCCTCCACTTT
>TRBV10-3|TRBJ1-3|.|.
CAISVTGVSGNTIYF
TGTGCCATCAGTGTTACAGGCGTCTCTGGAAACACCATATATTTT
>TRBV6-5|TRBJ1-4|TRBD1|.
CASRATGGSNEKLFF
TGTGCCAGCAGAGCGACAGGGGGCTCTAATGAAAAACTGTTTTTT
>TRBV2|TRBJ1-2|TRBD1|.
CASYERTGILYGYTF
TGTGCCAGCTATGAAAGGACAGGCATCCTTTATGGCTACACCTTC
>TRBV5-1|TRBJ2-3|.|.
CASSTSWTDTQYF
TGCGCCAGCAGCACTAGCTGGACAGATACGCAGTATTTT
>TRBV28|TRBJ1-3|TRBD1|once
CASIYGDRAGNTIYF
TGTGCCAGCATTTACGGTGACAGGGCTGGAAACACCATATATTTT
>TRBV5-1|TRBJ1-3|TRBD1|.
CASSSGGSSGNTIYF
TGCGCCAGCAGCTCAGGGGGGTCCTCTGGAAACACCATATATTTT
>TRBV20-1|TRBJ2-1|TRBD2|.
CSALSGGQQFF
TGCAGTGCTCTTAGCGGGGGGCAGCAGTTCTTC
>TRBV19|TRBJ2-1|.|.
CASSIAYNEQFF
TGTGCCAGTAGTATAGCGTACAATGAGCAGTTCTTC
>TRBV11-2|TRBJ1-4|TRBD1|.
CASSQGPPGTGYKLFF
TGTGCCAGCAGCCAAGGCCCCCCCGGGACAGGGTACAAACTGTTTTTT
>TRBV11-3|TRBJ2-2|TRBD1|.
CASSPGQGVLTGELFF
TGTGCCAGCAGTCCAGGACAGGGAGTATTGACCGGGGAGCTGTTTTTT
>TRBV4-2|TRBJ1-2|.|.
CASSQDSGDGYTF
TGTGCCAGCAGCCAAGATAGCGGGGATGGCTACACCTTC
>TRBV7-8|TRBJ1-2|.|.
CASSLRTSNYGYTF
TGTGCCAGCAGCTTAAGGACTTCTAACTATGGCTACACCTTC
>TRBV19|TRBJ1-1|TRBD1|.
CASSSPGGARTEAFF
TGTGCCAGTAGTAGCCCAGGGGGCGCGAGGACTGAAGCTTTCTTT
>TRBV7-9|TRBJ1-1|.|.
CASSLVEDTEAFF
TGTGCCAGCAGCTTAGTTGAGGACACTGAAGCTTTCTTT
>TRBV13|TRBJ2-1|TRBD2|few
CASSPDSLAGGGNEQFF
TGTGCCAGCAGCCCGGACTCACTAGCGGGGGGGGGCAATGAGCAGTTCTTC
>TRBV5-1|TRBJ2-5|TRBD2|.
CASSGGGNTKETQYF
TGCGCCAGCAGCGGCGGGGGAAATACAAAGGAGACCCAGTACTTC
>TRBV5-8|TRBJ1-5|.|.
CASSLLRRDQPQHF
TGTGCCAGCAGCTTGTTAAGGAGGGATCAGCCCCAGCATTTT
>TRBV5-1|TRBJ1-4|TRBD1|.
CASRADRRDNEKLFF
TGCGCCAGCAGAGCGGACAGGCGGGATAATGAAAAACTGTTTTTT
>TRBV18|TRBJ1-6|.|.
CASSPRDDSPLHF
TGTGCCAGCTCACCCAGGGATGATTCACCCCTCCACTTT
>TRBV3-1/TRBV3-2|TRBJ1-3|.|.
CASSQEASGNTIYF
TGTGCCAGCAGCCAAGAGGCCAGTGGAAACACCATATATTTT
>TRBV5-4|TRBJ1-1|.|.
CASSLSGGGGRAFF
TGTGCCAGCAGCTTGAGTGGCGGCGGGGGAAGAGCTTTCTTT
>TRBV3-1/TRBV3-2|TRBJ1-5|.|.
CASSQWGGNQPQHF
TGTGCCAGCAGCCAATGGGGGGGCAATCAGCCCCAGCATTTT
>TRBV10-1|TRBJ2-3|TRBD2|few
CASSESGGSRLADTDTQYF
TGCGCCAGCAGTGAGTCGGGGGGATCTAGGCTAGCGGACACAGATACGCAGTATTTT